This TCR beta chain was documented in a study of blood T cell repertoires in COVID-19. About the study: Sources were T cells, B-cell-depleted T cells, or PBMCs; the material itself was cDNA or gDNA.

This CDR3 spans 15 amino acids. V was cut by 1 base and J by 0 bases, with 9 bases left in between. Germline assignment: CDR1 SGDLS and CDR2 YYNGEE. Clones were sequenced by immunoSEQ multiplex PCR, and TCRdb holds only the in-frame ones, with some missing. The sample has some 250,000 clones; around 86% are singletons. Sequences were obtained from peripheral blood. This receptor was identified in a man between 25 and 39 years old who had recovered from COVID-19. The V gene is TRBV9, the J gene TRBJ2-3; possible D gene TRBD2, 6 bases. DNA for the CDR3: TGTGCCAGCAGCGTAATAGCGGAGAGCACAGATACGCAGTATTTT. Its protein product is CASSVIAESTDTQYF.